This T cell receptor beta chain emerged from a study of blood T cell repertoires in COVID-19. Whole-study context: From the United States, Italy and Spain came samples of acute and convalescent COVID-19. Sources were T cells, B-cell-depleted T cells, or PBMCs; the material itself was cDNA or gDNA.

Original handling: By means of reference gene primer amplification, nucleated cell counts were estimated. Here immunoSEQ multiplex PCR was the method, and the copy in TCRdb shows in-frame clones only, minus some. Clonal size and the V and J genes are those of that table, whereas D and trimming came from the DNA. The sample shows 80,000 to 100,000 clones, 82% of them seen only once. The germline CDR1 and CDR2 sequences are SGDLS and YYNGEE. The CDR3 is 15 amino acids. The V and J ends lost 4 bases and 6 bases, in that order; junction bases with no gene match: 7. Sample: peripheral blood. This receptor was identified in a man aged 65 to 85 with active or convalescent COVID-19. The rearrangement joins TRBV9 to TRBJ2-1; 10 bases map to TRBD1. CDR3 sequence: CASSKRDRGANEQFF. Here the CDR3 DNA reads TGTGCCAGCAGCAAACGGGACAGGGGTGCCAATGAGCAGTTCTTC.